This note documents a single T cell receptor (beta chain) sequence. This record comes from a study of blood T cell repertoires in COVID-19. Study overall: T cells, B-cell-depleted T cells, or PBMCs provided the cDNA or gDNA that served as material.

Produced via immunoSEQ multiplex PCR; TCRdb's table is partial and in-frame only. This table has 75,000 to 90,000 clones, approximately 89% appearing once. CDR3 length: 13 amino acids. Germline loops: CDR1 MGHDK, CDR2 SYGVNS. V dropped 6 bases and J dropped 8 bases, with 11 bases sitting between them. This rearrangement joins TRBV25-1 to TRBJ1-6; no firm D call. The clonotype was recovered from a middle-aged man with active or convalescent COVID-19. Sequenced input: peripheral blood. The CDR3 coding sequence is TGTGCCAGCAGAGGACCGGAGGATTCACCCCTCCACTTT. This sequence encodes CASRGPEDSPLHF.